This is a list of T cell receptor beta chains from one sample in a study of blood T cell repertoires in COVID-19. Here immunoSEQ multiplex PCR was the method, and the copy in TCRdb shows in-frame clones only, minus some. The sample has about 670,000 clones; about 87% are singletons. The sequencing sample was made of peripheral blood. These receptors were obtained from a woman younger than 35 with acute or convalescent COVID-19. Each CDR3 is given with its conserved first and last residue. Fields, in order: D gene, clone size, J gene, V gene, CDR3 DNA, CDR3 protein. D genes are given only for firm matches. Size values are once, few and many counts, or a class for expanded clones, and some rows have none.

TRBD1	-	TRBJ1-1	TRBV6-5	TGTGCCAGCAGAACACCGGGACAGGGGGCCCCTGAAGCTTTCTTT	CASRTPGQGAPEAFF
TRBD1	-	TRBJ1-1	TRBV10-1	TGCGCCAGCAGTGACCTATGGAGATACAGGGGGAACACTGAAGCTTTCTTT	CASSDLWRYRGNTEAFF
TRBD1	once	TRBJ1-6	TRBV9	TGTGCCAGCAGCACCCCGGGACAGGGGGCTGGATCACCCCTCCACTTT	CASSTPGQGAGSPLHF
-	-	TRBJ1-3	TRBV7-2	TGTGCCAGCAGCTTAGTCCGGGGGGGAGGAAACACCATATATTTT	CASSLVRGGGNTIYF
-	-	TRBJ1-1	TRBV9	TGTGCCAGCAGCGTAGGTGGAGGAATCATGAACACTGAAGCTTTCTTT	CASSVGGGIMNTEAFF
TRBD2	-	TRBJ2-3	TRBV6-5	TGTGCCAGCAGTTATGGGCTAGCGGGGGATACGCAGTATTTT	CASSYGLAGDTQYF
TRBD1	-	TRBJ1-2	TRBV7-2	TGTGCCAGCAGCTCCCGGCCCGGGACAGGCTACTATGGCTACACCTTC	CASSSRPGTGYYGYTF
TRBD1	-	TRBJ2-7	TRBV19	TGTGCCACCACACCCGGGACAGGGGCCTACGAGCAGTACTTC	CATTPGTGAYEQYF
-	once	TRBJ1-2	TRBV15	TGTGCCACCAGCAGAGAGGCAGGGGTGTATGGCTACACCTTC	CATSREAGVYGYTF
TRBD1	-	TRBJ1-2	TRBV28	TGTGCCAGCAGTTTAAAATTGTACGGGACAGGGGGACCTGGCTACACCTTC	CASSLKLYGTGGPGYTF
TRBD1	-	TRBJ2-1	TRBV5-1	TGCGCCAGCAGCTTGCGGGACAGGGTGGAGTGGAATGAGCAGTTCTTC	CASSLRDRVEWNEQFF
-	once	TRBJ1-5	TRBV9	TGTGCCAGCAGCGTAGACGGAGGGATCGGTCAGCCCCAGCATTTT	CASSVDGGIGQPQHF
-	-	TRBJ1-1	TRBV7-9	TGTGCCAGCAGCTTTGACGGAAGGGGCAGGAACACTGAAGCTTTCTTT	CASSFDGRGRNTEAFF
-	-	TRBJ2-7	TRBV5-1	TGCGCCAGCAGCTGGGGGGGGCAGCGCCTCTTCTCCTACGAGCAGTACTTC	CASSWGGQRLFSYEQYF
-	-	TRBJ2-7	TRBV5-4	TGTGCCAGCAGCTTGGGGGCAGGGGGGAATGCCTACGAGCAGTACTTC	CASSLGAGGNAYEQYF